The rows below give T cell receptor beta chains drawn from one sample of a study of blood T cell repertoires in COVID-19. The method was immunoSEQ multiplex PCR; TCRdb's version includes in-frame clones alone and lacks a portion of them. The sample has 100,000 or so clones, around 81% seen once. Sequences were obtained from peripheral blood. All receptors come from a woman aged 70-85 years with active or convalescent COVID-19. The CDR3 runs from the conserved cysteine through the conserved F or W. A D gene is named only where the DNA matches it firmly. Size is stated for part of the rows, as once, few or many counts, or as a class when the clone is expanded.

d_call j_call clone_size v_call cdr3_nt cdr3_aa
. TRBJ2-3 . TRBV18 TGTGCCAGCTCACCGTCGAGAGATACGCAGTATTTT CASSPSRDTQYF
. TRBJ2-6 . TRBV19 TGTGCCAGTAGTATCATTCCTGTATCACCGGGCTCTGGGGCCAACGTCCTGACTTTC CASSIIPVSPGSGANVLTF
. TRBJ2-1 . TRBV10-1 TGCGCCAGCAGTGAGTCTGGCAGGACTGACAATGAGCAGTTCTTC CASSESGRTDNEQFF
. TRBJ2-3 . TRBV19 TGTGCCAGTCGAGAAAGGGGGGGTCCAGATACGCAGTATTTT CASRERGGPDTQYF
. TRBJ2-1 . TRBV11-2 TGTGCCAGCAGCTTAGATCCATCAGCCGGGAGTGAGCAGTTCTTC CASSLDPSAGSEQFF
TRBD1 TRBJ1-2 . TRBV5-6 TGTGCCAGCACGGCGGGGACAGGGCTTTCTAACTATGGCTACACCTTC CASTAGTGLSNYGYTF
. TRBJ2-5 . TRBV27 TGTGCCAGCAGTTCGTCGTACCAAGAGACCCAGTACTTC CASSSSYQETQYF
. TRBJ1-6 . TRBV27 TGTGCCAGCAGATCGCAGTTGGCCCTCCACTTT CASRSQLALHF
. TRBJ2-5 . TRBV2 TGTGCCAGCAGTGAACTACTGGTTTCTCAAGAGACCCAGTACTTC CASSELLVSQETQYF
TRBD1 TRBJ1-3 . TRBV18 TGTGCCAGCTCACTGGACAGGGGGCCTGGAAACACCATATATTTT CASSLDRGPGNTIYF
. TRBJ1-3 . TRBV6-5 TGTGCCAGCAGTTACTCGGCAGGGTGGGACACCATATATTTT CASSYSAGWDTIYF
TRBD2 TRBJ2-1 . TRBV5-5 TGTGCCAGCAGCTCACTAGCGGGGGGACCCAATGAGCAGTTCTTC CASSSLAGGPNEQFF
. TRBJ1-1 . TRBV24-1 TGTGCCACCAGTGACAGGGGCAACACTGAAGCTTTCTTT CATSDRGNTEAFF
. TRBJ1-2 . TRBV27 TGTGCCAGCAGTCCCCAGAGAGGGTATGGCTACACCTTC CASSPQRGYGYTF
. TRBJ1-2 . TRBV20-1 TGCAGTGCTAGAGAGAACAGGGACTACACCTTC CSARENRDYTF
. TRBJ1-2 . TRBV5-4 TGTGCCAGCAGCTCGGGAGGCATGAACTATGGCTACACCTTC CASSSGGMNYGYTF
. TRBJ1-5 . TRBV10-3 TGTGCCATCAGTGAGAGTGGCAGGGTCGATGGTCAGCCCCAGCATTTT CAISESGRVDGQPQHF
. TRBJ1-2 . TRBV3-1/TRBV3-2 TGTGCCAGCAGCCAAGATCGGGGGACCCCGGGGCGGGGCTACACCTTC CASSQDRGTPGRGYTF
. TRBJ2-3 . TRBV14 TGTGCCAGCAGCTCCAGGGACTTCACAGATACGCAGTATTTT CASSSRDFTDTQYF
. TRBJ1-2 . TRBV21-1 TGTGCCAGCAACGACTCGCACCTGCCCCGGCGGGGGGCTGACTATGGCTACACCTTC CASNDSHLPRRGADYGYTF
TRBD1 TRBJ1-1 few TRBV11-2 TGTGCCAGCAGCTTTATACAGGGGATTGAAGCTTTCTTT CASSFIQGIEAFF
TRBD1 TRBJ1-4 once TRBV3-1/TRBV3-2 TGTGCCAGCAGCCCCGGGACAGGGAATGAAAAACTGTTTTTT CASSPGTGNEKLFF
. TRBJ1-1 . TRBV5-1 TGCGCCAGCAGCTCCTTGACAGGCGTGAACACTGAAGCTTTCTTT CASSSLTGVNTEAFF
. TRBJ2-2 . TRBV5-8 TGTGCCAGCAGCTTGCTTATTACCAGACTAGTAGCCGGGGAGCTGTTTTTT CASSLLITRLVAGELFF
TRBD1 TRBJ1-2 . TRBV5-6 TGTGCCAGCAGCCCGACAGGGGTAAGCGCCTATGGCTACACCTTC CASSPTGVSAYGYTF
TRBD1 TRBJ2-2 . TRBV24-1 TGTGCCACCAGTGATCCCACCGGGACAGGGAACACCGGGGAGCTGTTTTTT CATSDPTGTGNTGELFF
TRBD1 TRBJ2-7 . TRBV7-9 TGTGCCAGCAGCTTAGCCCGACAGGGGCTGAACGAGCAGTACTTC CASSLARQGLNEQYF
. TRBJ2-5 . TRBV9 TGTGCCAGTAACAGGGAAGGCCAAGAGACCCAGTACTTC CASNREGQETQYF
. TRBJ1-2 . TRBV30 TGTGCCTGGACCTGGGGGGGGGTGAGGGACTATGGCTACACCTTC CAWTWGGVRDYGYTF
. TRBJ2-3 . TRBV5-1 TGCGCCAGCAGCTGGGACACACAGACAGATACGCAGTATTTT CASSWDTQTDTQYF
. TRBJ1-5 . TRBV28 TGTGCCAGCAGTCTAGCCGCCCACAGGGTCTACAATCAGCCCCAGCATTTT CASSLAAHRVYNQPQHF
. TRBJ2-6 . TRBV29-1 TGCAGCGTTGATATGGGGGCCGTCTCTGGGGCCAACGTCCTGACTTTC CSVDMGAVSGANVLTF
. TRBJ1-6 few TRBV6-6 TGTGCCTGTGGGGCCGGTAGTGATTCACCCCTCCACTTT CACGAGSDSPLHF
. TRBJ2-3 . TRBV4-3 TGCGCCAGCAGCCAAGATCAGGGGGATACGCAGTATTTT CASSQDQGDTQYF
. TRBJ2-1 few TRBV7-7 TGTGCTAGCAGCTCGGGCCGGGGTTCGAATGAGCAGTTCTTC CASSSGRGSNEQFF
. TRBJ2-2 . TRBV3-1/TRBV3-2 TGTGCCAGCAGCCAAGAGGGGGCAATCGGGGAGCTGTTTTTT CASSQEGAIGELFF
. TRBJ2-2 few TRBV19 TGTGCCAGTAGTATTCGCTTGGGGCAGAACACCGGGGAGCTGTTTTTT CASSIRLGQNTGELFF
. TRBJ2-1 . TRBV6-1 TGTGCCAGCAGTGAGACCTGGCCAGGGCTCCACAATGAGCAGTTCTTC CASSETWPGLHNEQFF
TRBD1 TRBJ2-5 once TRBV5-5 TGTGCCAGCAGCTCCATCACACCGGGACAGGTCATCCAAGAGACCCAGTACTTC CASSSITPGQVIQETQYF
. TRBJ2-5 . TRBV9 TGTGCCAGCAGCGTAGTCTCGTCTGGGCGGACCCAGTACTTC CASSVVSSGRTQYF
. TRBJ2-3 few TRBV7-2 TGTGCCAGCAGCTTCTACAGGCAGGGCACAGATACGCAGTATTTT CASSFYRQGTDTQYF
. TRBJ2-6 . TRBV5-1 TGCGCCAGCAGCTTGGTAGGAGTGGGGGCCAACGTCCTGACTTTC CASSLVGVGANVLTF
. TRBJ2-1 . TRBV6-5 TGTGCCAGCAGAAACGACTACAGCAATGAGCAGTTCTTC CASRNDYSNEQFF
TRBD2 TRBJ2-2 . TRBV10-3 TGTGCCATCTCCGGGACTAGTGTCACCGGGGAGCTGTTTTTT CAISGTSVTGELFF
. TRBJ1-2 . TRBV6-6 TGTGCCAGCAGTTACGAAGGGACCCGGGGGGATGGCTACACCTTC CASSYEGTRGDGYTF
TRBD2 TRBJ2-1 . TRBV27 TGTGCCAGCAGCCCCAGGACTAGCGGGGGCGTGAAACGGTCTGAGCAGTTCTTC CASSPRTSGGVKRSEQFF
. TRBJ2-6 . TRBV5-4 TGTGCCAGCAGCTTAGTTGCGGGGACGGCCGGGGCCAACGTCCTGACTTTC CASSLVAGTAGANVLTF
. TRBJ2-3 . TRBV2 TGTGCCAGCACGGGCGGGCGGGGTACCGATACGCAGTATTTT CASTGGRGTDTQYF
. TRBJ1-5 . TRBV18 TGTGCCAGCTCCCCGGACAGAGAGCAGCCCCAGCATTTT CASSPDREQPQHF
TRBD1 TRBJ1-2 . TRBV29-1 TGCAGCGTCGGACAGGGGAACTATGGCTACACCTTC CSVGQGNYGYTF
TRBD2 TRBJ2-5 once TRBV6-5 TGTGCCAGCAGACCAGCGGGGGCTGAGACCCAGTACTTC CASRPAGAETQYF
. TRBJ1-2 . TRBV6-5 TGTGCCAGTTCAGTGAATAACTATGGCTACACCTTC CASSVNNYGYTF
. TRBJ2-1 . TRBV11-2 TGTGCCAGCAGCTTAGACGCGGATGAGCAGTTCTTC CASSLDADEQFF